Listed below are T cell receptor beta chains from one sample, sequenced in a study of T-cell reconstitution after alpha-beta-depleted transplantation in children. MiXCR, applied by TCRdb to the PCR reads, yields one record per CDR3 protein. The table records about 300,000 distinct CDR3 sequences, around a tenth of them present only once. This sample comprised PBMCs, obtained before TCRalphabeta/CD19-depleted stem cell transplant. These receptors all stem from a boy under three years old with acute myeloid leukemia, due to receive a stem cell transplant. Both conserved end residues are trimmed from each CDR3. A D gene is named only where the DNA matches it firmly.

V,D,J,length,CDR3
TRBV7-2,TRBD2,TRBJ2-7,16,ASSPRLAGGLGPYEQY
TRBV20-1,.,TRBJ2-3,12,SARRRGSVDTQY
TRBV20-1,TRBD2,TRBJ2-5,13,SAKTSGRYQETQY
TRBV12-3/TRBV12-4,TRBD1,TRBJ2-2,16,ASSSTRGTVTFLGELF
TRBV28,.,TRBJ2-1,13,ASSFTGVNYNEQF
TRBV28,TRBD2,TRBJ2-1,15,ASSLGLAGTFSNEQF
TRBV4-1,.,TRBJ1-1,10,ASSHPGGEAF
TRBV7-2,.,TRBJ1-5,12,ASSPGQRDQPQH
TRBV5-6,.,TRBJ2-3,12,ASTRYGGTDTQY
TRBV27,.,TRBJ1-6,12,ASRHLLGASPLH
TRBV10-3,.,TRBJ1-6,11,ASRGGPVSPLH
TRBV11-3,TRBD1,TRBJ2-7,12,ASSRTGQVYEQY
TRBV11-1,TRBD1,TRBJ1-1,16,ASSHILRTGTSNTEAF
TRBV19,.,TRBJ2-3,13,ASSILGDLTDTQY
TRBV9,.,TRBJ2-7,13,ASSVGGTVSYEQY
TRBV7-2,.,TRBJ1-2,11,ASSFGGVDGYT
TRBV4-2,.,TRBJ2-2,13,ASSQGGQNTGELF
TRBV7-2,.,TRBJ1-6,12,ASSEQQGSSPLH
TRBV7-3,.,TRBJ2-2,7,ARGKELF
TRBV28,.,TRBJ1-4,13,ASSPLGQGTEKLF
TRBV19,.,TRBJ2-5,11,ASSIYARETQY
TRBV6-5,.,TRBJ1-1,12,ASSYLTGYTEAF
TRBV14,.,TRBJ1-5,11,ASSQTTYQPQH
TRBV6-5,.,TRBJ1-5,11,ASSYGPGQPQH
TRBV15,.,TRBJ1-2,12,ATSRELGLYGYT
TRBV25-1,.,TRBJ1-6,10,ASSLHDSPLH
TRBV12-5,.,TRBJ2-7,16,ASGLETILSGRPYEQY
TRBV29-1,.,TRBJ2-1,12,SVEPGTSYNEQF
TRBV24-1,TRBD1,TRBJ2-1,11,ATSDGQVNEQF
TRBV6-5,.,TRBJ2-2,10,ASRFVAGELF
TRBV7-9,.,TRBJ1-5,13,ASSFGHLGNQPQH
TRBV7-2,TRBD2,TRBJ2-1,12,ASSQTSGSNEQL
TRBV28,TRBD1,TRBJ2-7,12,ASINRGRSYEQY
TRBV11-2,.,TRBJ2-4,15,ASSLVGGGITKNIQY
TRBV12-3/TRBV12-4,TRBD2,TRBJ2-1,13,ASTSGTSPYNEQF
TRBV5-1,TRBD1,TRBJ1-1,12,ASSLRQGNTEAF
TRBV4-3,.,TRBJ2-5,15,ASSQDGRGPGQETQY